This TCR beta chain was observed in a study of blood T cell repertoires in COVID-19. About the study: COVID-19 samples from acute and convalescent phases originated in the United States, Italy and Spain.

In the authors' workflow: Estimates of nucleated cell counts were drawn from the amplification of reference gene primers. Sequenced by immunoSEQ multiplex PCR; TCRdb stores in-frame clones only, minus some. V and J calls and clone size are given by that table; D and trimming were obtained from the DNA. The sample contains roughly 400,000 clones, roughly 87% of which appear only once. Ages ranged from about 18 to 100 years, with residence in approximately 23 US areas. Participant-reported clinical history was the basis for cohort assignment. Trimming stripped 0 bases from V and 5 bases from J, with 17 bases between. Germline-derived CDR1 and CDR2 are LNHNV and YYDKDF (reference sequence). The CDR3 is made up of 16 amino acids. This clone has at least ten counts.

The sequenced sample consisted of PBMCs or T cells enriched from blood (not recorded which). The genes are TRBV15 and TRBJ2-7; D might be TRBD1 (5 bases). The origin of this receptor is a man aged 18 to 29 who had recovered from COVID-19. The CDR3 loop reads CATSRDLGSRAHEQYF. Written as DNA, the CDR3 is TGTGCCACCAGCAGAGATCTGGGCAGCAGGGCCCACGAGCAGTACTTC.